The T cell receptor beta chain under discussion was sequenced for a study of T cell changes during pregnancy in multiple sclerosis. Method: immunoSEQ multiplex PCR; TCRdb's copy keeps in-frame clones and lacks some. The sample consists of some 52,000 clones, 80% to 95% of them appearing once. This CDR3 region has 16 residues. Germline loops: CDR1 SGHNT, CDR2 YYREEE (reference sequence). V shed 2 bases and J shed 2 bases, with 17 bases lying between them. The rearrangement joins TRBV5-4 to TRBJ2-7, with D tentatively TRBD1 (5 bases). This sequence originates from a female donor with multiple sclerosis, enrolled in a pregnancy study. Here the sequenced sample was CD4+ T cells from peripheral blood mononuclear cells, taken in the third trimester of pregnancy. This CDR3 is CASSLGVGRAPYEQYF. CDR3 nucleotide sequence: TGTGCCAGCAGCTTAGGGGTCGGCAGGGCACCCTACGAGCAGTACTTC.